These T cell receptor beta chains were read from a single sample in a study of T cell responses to AZD1222 COVID-19 vaccine. The repertoire was sequenced with immunoSEQ multiplex PCR; TCRdb's copy has only in-frame clones and lacks some. In the table there are about 160,000 clones, under 95% of which are singletons. Sequenced material: peripheral blood, taken on day 0 of MenACWY control vaccination. The receptors here all came from an adult in good health. Both conserved end residues are part of each CDR3. D genes are given only for firm matches. For some rows the clone size is stated as once, few or many, or as a class when expanded; others skip it.

clone_size d_call j_call v_call cdr3_aa cdr3_nt
. TRBD1 TRBJ1-5 TRBV11-3 CASTDRGHGQPQHF TGTGCCAGCACCGACAGGGGGCATGGGCAGCCCCAGCATTTT
. . TRBJ1-4 TRBV9 CASSVAPTGPLNEKLFF TGTGCCAGCAGCGTAGCACCTACAGGGCCCCTTAATGAAAAACTGTTTTTT
. TRBD1 TRBJ1-4 TRBV6-1 CASSENRGLREKLFF TGTGCCAGCAGTGAAAACAGGGGGCTTCGAGAAAAACTGTTTTTT
few . TRBJ1-5 TRBV7-2 CASSLAGGDQPQHF TGTGCCAGCAGCTTAGCGGGAGGAGATCAGCCCCAGCATTTT
. TRBD2 TRBJ2-5 TRBV6-5 CASSRPTSGQETQYF TGTGCCAGCAGCCGTCCGACTAGCGGGCAAGAGACCCAGTACTTC
. TRBD2 TRBJ2-2 TRBV3-1/TRBV3-2 CASMASGRTGELFF TGTGCCAGCATGGCTAGCGGGCGCACCGGGGAGCTGTTTTTT
once TRBD1 TRBJ1-3 TRBV9 CASSGLGQLGNTIYF TGTGCCAGCAGCGGCTTGGGACAGCTCGGAAACACCATATATTTT
. . TRBJ2-1 TRBV7-7 CASSLDRGNEQFF TGTGCCAGCAGCTTAGATAGGGGGAATGAGCAGTTCTTC
. TRBD1 TRBJ1-5 TRBV2 CASSQRGAGGLQPQHF TGTGCCAGCAGCCAAAGAGGGGCAGGGGGGCTTCAGCCCCAGCATTTT
. . TRBJ1-1 TRBV7-3 CASSLGGAGTAEAFF TGTGCCAGCAGCTTAGGGGGCGCGGGAACCGCTGAAGCTTTCTTT
. . TRBJ1-1 TRBV7-8 CASSARGRLNTEAFF TGTGCCAGCAGCGCCCGGGGGCGGCTGAACACTGAAGCTTTCTTT
. TRBD1 TRBJ2-3 TRBV27 CASTSRQGQRNTQYF TGTGCCAGCACTTCACGACAGGGCCAAAGGAATACGCAGTATTTT
. . TRBJ1-5 TRBV28 CASSRRPGASRNNQPQHF TGTGCCAGCAGCCGGCGGCCGGGGGCAAGTAGGAACAATCAGCCCCAGCATTTT
. . TRBJ1-2 TRBV28 CASSLYHGGGGYTF TGTGCCAGCAGTTTATATCATGGGGGCGGTGGCTACACCTTC
. TRBD2 TRBJ2-3 TRBV11-3 CASSSFPGLAGTDTQYF TGTGCCAGCAGCTCGTTCCCGGGACTAGCGGGGACAGATACGCAGTATTTT
. . TRBJ2-2 TRBV3-1/TRBV3-2 CASSGMGGELFF TGTGCCAGCAGTGGGATGGGCGGGGAGCTGTTTTTT
. . TRBJ1-5 TRBV6-5 CASISKAEGVQPQHF TGTGCCAGCATCTCGAAGGCGGAGGGAGTCCAGCCCCAGCATTTT
. TRBD1 TRBJ1-1 TRBV5-1 CASSLEGGRITEAFF TGCGCCAGCAGCTTGGAAGGGGGCCGAATCACTGAAGCTTTCTTT
once . TRBJ1-5 TRBV2 CASRAGTANQPQHF TGTGCCAGCAGGGCCGGGACGGCAAATCAGCCCCAGCATTTT
. . TRBJ1-5 TRBV30 CAWSTATNQPQHF TGTGCCTGGAGTACCGCTACCAATCAGCCCCAGCATTTT
. TRBD1 TRBJ1-2 TRBV28 CASSPADRINGYTF TGTGCCAGCAGTCCCGCGGACAGGATAAATGGCTACACCTTC
. TRBD1 TRBJ1-2 TRBV29-1 CSVNGQGWVHGYTF TGCAGCGTTAACGGACAGGGCTGGGTGCATGGCTACACCTTC
once TRBD1 TRBJ1-5 TRBV10-3 CAIAPGQSNQPQHF TGTGCCATAGCTCCGGGACAGAGCAATCAGCCCCAGCATTTT